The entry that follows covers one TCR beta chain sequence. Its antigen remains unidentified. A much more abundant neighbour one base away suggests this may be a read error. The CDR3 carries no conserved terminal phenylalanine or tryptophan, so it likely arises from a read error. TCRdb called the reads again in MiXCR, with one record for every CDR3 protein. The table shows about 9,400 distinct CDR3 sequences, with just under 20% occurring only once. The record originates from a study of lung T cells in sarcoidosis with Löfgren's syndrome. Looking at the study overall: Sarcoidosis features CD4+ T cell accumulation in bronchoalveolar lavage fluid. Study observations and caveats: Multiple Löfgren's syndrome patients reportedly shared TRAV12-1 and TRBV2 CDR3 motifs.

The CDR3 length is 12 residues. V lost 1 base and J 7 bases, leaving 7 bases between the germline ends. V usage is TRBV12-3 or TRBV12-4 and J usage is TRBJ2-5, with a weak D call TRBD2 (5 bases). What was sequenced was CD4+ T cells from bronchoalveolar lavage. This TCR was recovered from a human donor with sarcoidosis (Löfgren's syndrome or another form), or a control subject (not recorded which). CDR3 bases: TGTGCCAGCAGTTTAGTAGAGGGGACCCAGTACCTC. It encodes CASSLVEGTQYL.